The next 7 T cell receptor beta chains were all read from a single sample in a study of shared clonotypes between healthy human individuals. Assay: immunoSEQ multiplex PCR; the TCRdb copy retains only in-frame clones and omits some. The sample holds hundreds of thousands of clones, 74% seen once. The sequenced sample was memory CD4+ T cells sorted from blood. Subset noted: CD45RA-negative fraction. These receptor sequences come from a woman aged 30 to 39 in good health.

J is TRBJ1-2 and V is TRBV2, with 7 bases matching TRBD1. The germline V gene encodes CDR1 SNHLY and CDR2 FYNNEI. Trimming at V came to 0 bases and at J to 4 bases, leaving 5 bases not matched to a gene. The CDR3 is 15 amino acids. CDR3 protein: CASSEARAGGYGYTF. CDR3 bases: TGTGCCAGCAGTGAAGCCCGCGCAGGGGGCTATGGCTACACCTTC.

The chain couples TRBV5-1 to TRBJ2-1, with 7 bases lining up with TRBD2. V lost 0 bases to trimming and J lost 8 bases; unmatched junction nucleotides: 5. From germline, CDR1 is SGHRS and CDR2 YFSETQ. The CDR3 contains 14 residues. The CDR3 sequence: CASSLEGEGDEQFF. CDR3 nucleotide sequence: TGCGCCAGCAGCTTGGAAGGGGAGGGCGATGAGCAGTTCTTC.

V usage is TRBV5-1 and J usage is TRBJ2-5, with 8 bases that match TRBD2. After removal of 4 bases from V and 5 bases from J, the junction contained 10 bases not matched to a gene. The length of the CDR3 is 15 residues. Germline V gene sequence: CDR1 SGHRS, CDR2 YFSETQ. The CDR3 DNA follows: TGCGCCAGCAGCCCGGGGGGGTCGGTTCGGGAGACCCAGTACTTC. It is translated as CASSPGGSVRETQYF.

The chain uses TRBV5-4 and TRBJ2-3, with D perhaps matching TRBD2 (5 bases). The germline gives CDR1 SGHNT, CDR2 YYREEE (reference sequence). Trimming took off 5 bases at V and 5 bases at J, with 18 bases between the two ends. The CDR3 totals 15 residues. The CDR3 DNA follows: TGTGCCAGCAGGCAAGACTCCCTTGGAGGAGATACGCAGTATTTT. Translated: CASRQDSLGGDTQYF.

This clone was seen only once. This chain joins TRBV28 and TRBJ2-5; D is unresolved. CDR1 and CDR2 (germline): MDHEN, SYDVKM. The CDR3 runs 15 residues. With 4 bases removed from V and 1 base from J, the gap between germline ends came to 13 bases. The CDR3: CASSSPFGVQETQYF. CDR3 DNA sequence: TGTGCCAGCAGTTCCCCATTCGGAGTCCAAGAGACCCAGTACTTC.

V usage is TRBV18 and J usage is TRBJ2-5; D uncertain. The CDR3 is made up of 13 amino acids. Germline V gene lookup returns CDR1 KGHSH and CDR2 LQKENI. Trimming took off 6 bases at V and 4 bases at J, with 12 bases between the two ends. The CDR3 DNA reads as TGTGCCAGCTCCAATGACCCTCGAGAGACCCAGTACTTC. Translation: CASSNDPRETQYF.

This clone was detected only a few times. This chain connects TRBV5-4 to TRBJ2-7; D remains unclear. This CDR3 spans 14 amino acids. Germline loops: CDR1 SGHNT, CDR2 YYREEE (reference sequence). The V and J ends lost 4 bases and 2 bases respectively, with 13 bases between them. The chain's CDR3 is CASSAYDRAYEQYF. CDR3 coding DNA: TGTGCCAGCAGCGCCTACGACCGGGCCTACGAGCAGTACTTC.